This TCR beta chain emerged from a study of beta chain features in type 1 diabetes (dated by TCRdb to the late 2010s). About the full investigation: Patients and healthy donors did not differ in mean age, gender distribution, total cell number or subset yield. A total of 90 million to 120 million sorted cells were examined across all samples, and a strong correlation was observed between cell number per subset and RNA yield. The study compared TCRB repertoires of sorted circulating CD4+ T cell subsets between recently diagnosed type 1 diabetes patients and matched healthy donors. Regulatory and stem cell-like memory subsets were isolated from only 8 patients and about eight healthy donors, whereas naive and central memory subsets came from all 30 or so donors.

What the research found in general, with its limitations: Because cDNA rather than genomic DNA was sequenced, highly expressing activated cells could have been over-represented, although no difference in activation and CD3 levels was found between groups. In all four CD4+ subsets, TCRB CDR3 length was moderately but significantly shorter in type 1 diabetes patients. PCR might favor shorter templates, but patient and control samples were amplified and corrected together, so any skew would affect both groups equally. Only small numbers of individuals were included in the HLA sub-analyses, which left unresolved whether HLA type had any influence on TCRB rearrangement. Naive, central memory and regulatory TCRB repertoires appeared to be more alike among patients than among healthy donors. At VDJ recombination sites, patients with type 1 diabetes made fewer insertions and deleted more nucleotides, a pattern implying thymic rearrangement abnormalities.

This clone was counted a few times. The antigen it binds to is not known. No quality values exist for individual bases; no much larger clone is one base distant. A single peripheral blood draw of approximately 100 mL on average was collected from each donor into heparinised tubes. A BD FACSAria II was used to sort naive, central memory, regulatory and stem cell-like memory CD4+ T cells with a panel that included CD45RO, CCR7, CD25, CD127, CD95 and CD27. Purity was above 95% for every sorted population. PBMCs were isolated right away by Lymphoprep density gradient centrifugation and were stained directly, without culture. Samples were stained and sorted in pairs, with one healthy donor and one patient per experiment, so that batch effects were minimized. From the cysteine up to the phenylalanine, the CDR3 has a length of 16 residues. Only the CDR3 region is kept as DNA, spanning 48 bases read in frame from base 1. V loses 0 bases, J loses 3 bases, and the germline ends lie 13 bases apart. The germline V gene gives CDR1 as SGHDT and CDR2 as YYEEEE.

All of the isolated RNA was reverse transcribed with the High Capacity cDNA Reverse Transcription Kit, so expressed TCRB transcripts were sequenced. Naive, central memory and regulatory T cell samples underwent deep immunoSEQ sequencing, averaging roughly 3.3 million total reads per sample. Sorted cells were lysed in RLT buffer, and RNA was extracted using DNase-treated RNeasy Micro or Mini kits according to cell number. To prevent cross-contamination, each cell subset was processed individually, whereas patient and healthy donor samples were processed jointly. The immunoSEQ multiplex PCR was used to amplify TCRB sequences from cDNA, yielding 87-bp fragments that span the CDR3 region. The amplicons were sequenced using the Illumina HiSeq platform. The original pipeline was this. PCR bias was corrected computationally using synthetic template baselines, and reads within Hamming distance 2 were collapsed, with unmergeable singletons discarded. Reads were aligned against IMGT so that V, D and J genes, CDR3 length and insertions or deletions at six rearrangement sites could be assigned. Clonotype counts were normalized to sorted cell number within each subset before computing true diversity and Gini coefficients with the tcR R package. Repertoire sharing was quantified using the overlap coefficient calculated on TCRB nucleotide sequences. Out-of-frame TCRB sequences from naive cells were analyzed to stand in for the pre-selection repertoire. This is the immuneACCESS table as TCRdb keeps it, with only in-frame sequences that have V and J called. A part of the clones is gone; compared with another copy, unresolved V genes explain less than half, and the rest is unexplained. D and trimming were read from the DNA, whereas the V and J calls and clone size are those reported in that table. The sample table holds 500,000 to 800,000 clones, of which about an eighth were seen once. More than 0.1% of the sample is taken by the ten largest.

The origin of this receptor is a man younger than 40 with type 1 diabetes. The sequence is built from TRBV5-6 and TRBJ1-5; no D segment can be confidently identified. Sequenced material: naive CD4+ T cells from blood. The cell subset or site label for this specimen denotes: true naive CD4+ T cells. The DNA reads TGTGCCAGCAGCTTGGCCTTGGGTGGGAACAATCAGCCCCAGCATTTT. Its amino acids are CASSLALGGNNQPQHF.